This TCR beta chain was captured in a study of T cell responses to AZD1222 COVID-19 vaccine. General study results and limits: Spike as a whole was targeted by vaccine-associated CD4 TCRs, dominant at 160-218 and 743-854. Clonal diversity was possibly underestimated, and the donors were mostly white British, with more females.

This clone was recorded only once. Its target is not known. The CDR3 has 14 amino acids. The ends were cut back, 1 base at V and 0 bases at J, with 6 bases in the middle. The germline gives CDR1 SGHTA, CDR2 FQGNSA. The repertoire was sequenced with immunoSEQ multiplex PCR; TCRdb's copy has only in-frame clones and lacks some. Of 110,000 or so clones listed, approximately 88% are singletons. Sequenced here: peripheral blood, sampled 28 days after the second AZD1222 dose. The clonotype was recovered from an adult who received the AZD1222 COVID-19 vaccine. The V gene is TRBV7-2, the J gene TRBJ1-1; D remains unclear. This CDR3 is CASSLVGLNTEAFF. CDR3 in DNA: TGTGCCAGCAGCTTAGTGGGGTTGAACACTGAAGCTTTCTTT.